This paragraph reports one TCR beta chain. Some clones are missing from TCRdb's copy, which holds only in-frame ones; the method was immunoSEQ multiplex PCR. The data show 140,000 to 150,000 clones, 87% seen once. Participants, about 18 to 90 years old, spanned fewer than 25 US areas. Cohort allocation depended upon clinical history that participants reported. Donors in Cohort 3 counted as recovered after two negative PCRs, clearance, or symptom resolution. The source of the sample is a study of blood T cell repertoires in COVID-19. Study-level information: Both acute and convalescent COVID-19 samples were obtained from the United States, Italy and Spain.

This CDR3 spans 11 amino acids. V was trimmed by 5 bases and J by 9 bases, leaving 10 bases between them. CDR1 and CDR2 from the germline V gene are SEHNR and FQNEAQ (reference sequence). The origin of this receptor is a man aged 55 to 70 who had recovered from COVID-19. This chain connects TRBV7-9 to TRBJ2-5; D is ambiguous. Sequencing was carried out using PBMCs or T cells enriched from blood (not recorded which). The CDR3 DNA sequence: TGTGCCAGCAGCGAAAACCGGGCCCAGTACTTC. Amino acid sequence: CASSENRAQYF.